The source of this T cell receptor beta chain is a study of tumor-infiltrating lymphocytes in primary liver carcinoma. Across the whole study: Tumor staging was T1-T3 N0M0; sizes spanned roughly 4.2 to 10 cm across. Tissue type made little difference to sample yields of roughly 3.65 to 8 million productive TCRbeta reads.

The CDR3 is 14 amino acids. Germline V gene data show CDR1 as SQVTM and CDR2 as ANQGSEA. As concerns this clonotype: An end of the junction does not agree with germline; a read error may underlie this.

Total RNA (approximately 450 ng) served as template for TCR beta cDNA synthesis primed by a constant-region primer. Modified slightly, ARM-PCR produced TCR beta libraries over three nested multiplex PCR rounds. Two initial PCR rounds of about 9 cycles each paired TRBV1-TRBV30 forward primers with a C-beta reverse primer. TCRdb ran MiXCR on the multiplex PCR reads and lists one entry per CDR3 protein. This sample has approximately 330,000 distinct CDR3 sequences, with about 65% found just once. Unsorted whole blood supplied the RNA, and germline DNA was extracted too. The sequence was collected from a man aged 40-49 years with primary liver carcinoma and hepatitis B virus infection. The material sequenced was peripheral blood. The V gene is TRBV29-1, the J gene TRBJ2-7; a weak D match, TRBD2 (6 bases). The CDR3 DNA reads TGCAGCATTGACGCCGGGACGGGGGTCAACGAGCAGTACTTC. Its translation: CSIDAGTGVNEQYF.